The source of this T cell receptor (beta chain) is a study of T-cell reconstitution after alpha-beta-depleted transplantation in children. Study-wide results and limits: Elevated TCRbeta diversity at day 60 was traced, in some patients, to surviving recipient T cells and thymic progenitors. In patients about two months after transplant, alpha-beta T cells reportedly arose from several hundred expanded graft clones. Newly generated T cells supplied most T-cell counts and diversity one year post-transplant.

Molecular barcoding with unique molecular identifiers was used for the TCRbeta library. TCRdb called the PCR reads again in MiXCR, with one record for every CDR3 protein. The data show 550,000 to 800,000 distinct CDR3 sequences, over 10% seen once. Details on this clonotype: The antigen is not known. Possible read error: a much larger clone is one base away.

The CDR3 is made up of 11 amino acids. Germline V gene sequence: CDR1 ENHRY, CDR2 SYGVKD. This rearrangement joins TRBV10-3 to TRBJ2-1, with D unresolved. This sequence was found in a girl aged 2-10 years with congenital amegakaryocytic thrombocytopenia, due to receive a stem cell transplant. The sequenced sample was PBMCs, obtained before TCRalphabeta/CD19-depleted stem cell transplant. Here the CDR3 DNA reads TGTGCCATCAGTGAGTCCAATGAGCAGTCCTTC. Its translation: CAISESNEQSF.